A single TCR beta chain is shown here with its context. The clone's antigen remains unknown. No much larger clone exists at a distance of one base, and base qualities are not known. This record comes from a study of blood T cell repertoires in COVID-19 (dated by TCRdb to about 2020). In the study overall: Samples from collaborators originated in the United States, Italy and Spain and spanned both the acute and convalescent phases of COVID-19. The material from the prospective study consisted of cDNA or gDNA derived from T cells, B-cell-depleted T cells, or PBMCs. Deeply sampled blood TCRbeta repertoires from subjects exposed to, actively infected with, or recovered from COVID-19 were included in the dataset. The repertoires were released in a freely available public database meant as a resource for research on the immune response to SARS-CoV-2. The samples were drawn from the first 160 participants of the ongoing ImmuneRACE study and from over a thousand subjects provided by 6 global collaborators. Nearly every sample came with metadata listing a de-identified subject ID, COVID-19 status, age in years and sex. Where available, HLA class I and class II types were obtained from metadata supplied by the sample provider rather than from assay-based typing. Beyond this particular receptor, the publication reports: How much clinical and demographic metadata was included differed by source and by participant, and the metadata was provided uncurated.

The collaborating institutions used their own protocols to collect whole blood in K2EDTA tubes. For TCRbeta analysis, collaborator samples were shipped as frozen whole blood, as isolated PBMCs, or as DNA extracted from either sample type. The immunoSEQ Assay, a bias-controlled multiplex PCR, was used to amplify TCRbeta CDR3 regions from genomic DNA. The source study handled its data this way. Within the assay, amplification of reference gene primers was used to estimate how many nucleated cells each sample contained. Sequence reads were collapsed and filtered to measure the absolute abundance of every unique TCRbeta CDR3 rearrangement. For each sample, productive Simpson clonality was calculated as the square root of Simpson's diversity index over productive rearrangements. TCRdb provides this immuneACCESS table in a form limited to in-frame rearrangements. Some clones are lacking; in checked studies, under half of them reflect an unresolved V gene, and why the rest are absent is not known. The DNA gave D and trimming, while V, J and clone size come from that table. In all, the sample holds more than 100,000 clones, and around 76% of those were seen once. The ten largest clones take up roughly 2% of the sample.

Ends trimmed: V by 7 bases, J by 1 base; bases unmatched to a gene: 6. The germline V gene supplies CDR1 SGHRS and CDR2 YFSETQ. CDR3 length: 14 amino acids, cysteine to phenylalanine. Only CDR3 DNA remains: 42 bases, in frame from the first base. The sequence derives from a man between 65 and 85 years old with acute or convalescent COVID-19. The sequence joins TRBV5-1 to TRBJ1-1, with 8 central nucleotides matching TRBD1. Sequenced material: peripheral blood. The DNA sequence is TGCGCCAGCGGCTCGGACAGGGCGAACACTGAAGCTTTCTTT. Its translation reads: CASGSDRANTEAFF.